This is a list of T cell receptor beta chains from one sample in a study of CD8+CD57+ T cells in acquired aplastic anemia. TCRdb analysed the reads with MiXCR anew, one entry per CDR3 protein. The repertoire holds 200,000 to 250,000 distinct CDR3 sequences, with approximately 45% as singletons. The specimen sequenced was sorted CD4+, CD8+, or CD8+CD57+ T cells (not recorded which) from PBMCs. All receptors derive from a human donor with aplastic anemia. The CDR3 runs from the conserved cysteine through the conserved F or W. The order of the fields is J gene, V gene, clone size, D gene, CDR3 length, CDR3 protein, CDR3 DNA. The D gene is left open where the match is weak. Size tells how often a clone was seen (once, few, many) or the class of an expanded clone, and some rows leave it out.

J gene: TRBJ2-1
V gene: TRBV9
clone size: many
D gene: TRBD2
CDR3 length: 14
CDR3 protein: CASSTGLAINEQFF
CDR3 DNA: TGTGCCAGCAGTACTGGACTAGCTATAAATGAGCAGTTCTTC

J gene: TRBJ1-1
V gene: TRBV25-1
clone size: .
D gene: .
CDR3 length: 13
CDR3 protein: CASGETDNTEAFF
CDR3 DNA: TGTGCCAGCGGAGAAACCGATAACACTGAAGCTTTCTTT

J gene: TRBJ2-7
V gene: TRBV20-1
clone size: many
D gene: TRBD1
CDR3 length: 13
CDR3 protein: CSARWAQGLEQYF
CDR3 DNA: TGCAGTGCTAGGTGGGCACAGGGGCTCGAGCAGTACTTC

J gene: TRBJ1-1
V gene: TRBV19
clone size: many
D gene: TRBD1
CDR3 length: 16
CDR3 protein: CASSIGTGGSNTEAFF
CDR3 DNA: TGTGCCAGTAGTATCGGGACAGGGGGATCGAACACTGAAGCTTTCTTT

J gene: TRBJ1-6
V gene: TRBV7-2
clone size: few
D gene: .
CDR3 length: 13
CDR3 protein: CASSLAVVSPLHF
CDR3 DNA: TGTGCCAGCAGCTTAGCGGTGGTTTCACCCCTCCACTTT

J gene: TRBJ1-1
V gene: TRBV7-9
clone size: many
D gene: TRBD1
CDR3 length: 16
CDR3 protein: CASTGTRGGAWTEAFF
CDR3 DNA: TGTGCCAGCACCGGAACAAGAGGGGGCGCGTGGACTGAAGCTTTCTTT

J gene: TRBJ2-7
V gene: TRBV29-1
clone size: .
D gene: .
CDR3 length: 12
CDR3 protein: CSVGSHPGEQYF
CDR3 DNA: TGCAGCGTTGGATCCCACCCGGGCGAGCAGTACTTC

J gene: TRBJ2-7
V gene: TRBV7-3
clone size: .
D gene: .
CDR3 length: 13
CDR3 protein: CASSEGGGAKQYF
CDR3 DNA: TGTGCCAGCAGTGAGGGGGGAGGGGCCAAGCAGTACTTC

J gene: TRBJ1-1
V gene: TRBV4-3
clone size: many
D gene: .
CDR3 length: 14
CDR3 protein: CASSQDPWGTEAFF
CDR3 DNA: TGCGCCAGCAGCCAAGACCCCTGGGGCACTGAAGCTTTCTTT

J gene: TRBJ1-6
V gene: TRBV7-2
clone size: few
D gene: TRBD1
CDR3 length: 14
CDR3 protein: CASSSGTDRSPLHF
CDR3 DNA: TGTGCCAGCAGCTCCGGGACAGATCGATCACCCCTCCACTTT

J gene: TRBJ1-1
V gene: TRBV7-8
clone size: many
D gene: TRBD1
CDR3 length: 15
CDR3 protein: CASSTRTGAFAEAFF
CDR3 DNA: TGTGCCAGCAGCACCCGGACAGGGGCGTTCGCTGAAGCTTTCTTT

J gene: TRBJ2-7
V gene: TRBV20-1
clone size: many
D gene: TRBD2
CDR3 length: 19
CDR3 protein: CSARDRGTAGTSGGYEQYF
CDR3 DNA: TGCAGTGCTAGAGATAGGGGGACAGCAGGGACTAGCGGGGGGTACGAGCAGTACTTC

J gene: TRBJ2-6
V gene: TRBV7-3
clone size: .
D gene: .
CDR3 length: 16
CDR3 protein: CASSSTGPPGASVPTF
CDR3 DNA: TGTGCCAGCAGCTCAACAGGGCCCCCTGGGGCCAGCGTCCCGACTTTC

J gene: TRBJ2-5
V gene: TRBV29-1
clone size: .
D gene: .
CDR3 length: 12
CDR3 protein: CSVPGAQETQYF
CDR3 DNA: TGCAGCGTGCCGGGGGCCCAAGAGACCCAGTACTTC

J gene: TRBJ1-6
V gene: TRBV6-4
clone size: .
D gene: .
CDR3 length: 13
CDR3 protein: CASSVTGDSPLHF
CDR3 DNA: TGTGCCAGCAGCGTTACAGGAGATTCACCCCTCCACTTT

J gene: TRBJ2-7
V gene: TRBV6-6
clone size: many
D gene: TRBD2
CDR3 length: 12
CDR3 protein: CASSSRTSEQYF
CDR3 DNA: TGTGCCAGCAGTTCGAGGACTAGCGAGCAGTACTTC

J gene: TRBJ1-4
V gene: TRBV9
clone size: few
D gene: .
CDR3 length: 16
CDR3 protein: CASSPEGGATNEKLFF
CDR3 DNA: TGTGCCAGCAGCCCAGAGGGGGGTGCAACTAATGAAAAACTGTTTTTT

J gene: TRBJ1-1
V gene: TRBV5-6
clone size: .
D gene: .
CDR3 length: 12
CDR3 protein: CASSPGGTGAFF
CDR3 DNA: TGTGCCAGCAGCCCCGGCGGCACTGGAGCTTTCTTT

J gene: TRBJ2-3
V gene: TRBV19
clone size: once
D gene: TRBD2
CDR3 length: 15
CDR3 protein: CASIPSGGVKDTQYF
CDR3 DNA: TGTGCCAGTATCCCTAGCGGGGGCGTGAAAGATACGCAGTATTTT

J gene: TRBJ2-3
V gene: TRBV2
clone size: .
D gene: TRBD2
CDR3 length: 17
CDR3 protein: CASSEGTSGDITDTQYF
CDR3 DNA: TGTGCCAGCAGTGAGGGGACTAGCGGGGATATCACAGATACGCAGTATTTT

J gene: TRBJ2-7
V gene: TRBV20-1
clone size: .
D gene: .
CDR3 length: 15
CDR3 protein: CSAREGSRLFYEQYF
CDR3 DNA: TGCAGTGCTAGAGAAGGGTCCCGTCTTTTCTACGAGCAGTACTTC

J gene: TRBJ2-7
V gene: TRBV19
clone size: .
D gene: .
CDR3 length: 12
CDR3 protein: CASSNRMGEQYF
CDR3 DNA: TGTGCCAGTAGTAACCGGATGGGGGAGCAGTACTTC

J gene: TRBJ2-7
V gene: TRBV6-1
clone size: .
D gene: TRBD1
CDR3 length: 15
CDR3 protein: CASSVRGLLPYEQYF
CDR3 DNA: TGTGCCAGCAGCGTCAGGGGGCTATTACCCTACGAGCAGTACTTC

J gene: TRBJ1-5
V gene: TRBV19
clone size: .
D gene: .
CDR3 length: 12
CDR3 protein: CAAGVVRQPQHF
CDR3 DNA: TGTGCTGCGGGGGTGGTGAGACAGCCCCAGCATTTT

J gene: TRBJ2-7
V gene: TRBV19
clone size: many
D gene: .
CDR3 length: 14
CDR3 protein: CASSSAPGGYEQYF
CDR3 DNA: TGTGCCAGTAGTTCCGCCCCCGGGGGCTACGAGCAGTACTTC

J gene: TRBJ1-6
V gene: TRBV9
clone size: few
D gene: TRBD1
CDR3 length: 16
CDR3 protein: CASSFRDRGSNSPLHF
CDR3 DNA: TGTGCCAGCAGCTTCCGGGACAGGGGGTCTAATTCACCCCTCCACTTT

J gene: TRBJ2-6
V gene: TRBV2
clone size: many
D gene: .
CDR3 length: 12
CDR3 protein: CASDSGANVLTF
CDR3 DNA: TGTGCCAGCGATTCTGGGGCCAACGTCCTGACTTTC

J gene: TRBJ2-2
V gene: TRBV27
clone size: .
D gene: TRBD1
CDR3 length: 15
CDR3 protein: CASSLRDRGSGELFF
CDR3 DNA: TGTGCCAGCAGTCTGCGGGACAGGGGGTCCGGGGAGCTGTTTTTT

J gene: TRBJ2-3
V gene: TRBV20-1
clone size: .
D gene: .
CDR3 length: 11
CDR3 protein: CSGIVADTQYF
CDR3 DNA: TGCAGTGGTATTGTGGCGGATACGCAGTATTTT

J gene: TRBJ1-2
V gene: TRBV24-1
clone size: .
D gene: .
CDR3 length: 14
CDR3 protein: CATSERSSYYGYTF
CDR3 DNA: TGTGCCACCAGTGAAAGGAGCAGTTACTATGGCTACACCTTC

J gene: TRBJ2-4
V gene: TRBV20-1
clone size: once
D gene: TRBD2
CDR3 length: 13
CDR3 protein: CSAGEGGENIQYF
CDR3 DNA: TGCAGTGCTGGGGAGGGCGGGGAAAACATTCAGTACTTC

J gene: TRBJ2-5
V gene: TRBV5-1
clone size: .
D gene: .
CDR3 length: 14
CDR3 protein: CASSYGRERETQYF
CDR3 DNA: TGTGCCAGCAGTTACGGCAGGGAAAGGGAGACCCAGTACTTC

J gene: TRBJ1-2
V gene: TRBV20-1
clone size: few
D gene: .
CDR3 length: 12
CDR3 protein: CSAGGTADGYTF
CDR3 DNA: TGCAGTGCTGGGGGGACGGCTGATGGCTACACCTTC

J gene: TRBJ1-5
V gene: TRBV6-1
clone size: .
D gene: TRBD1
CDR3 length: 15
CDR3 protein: CASSLKQGEGQPQHF
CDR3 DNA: TGTGCCAGCAGTCTTAAACAGGGGGAGGGACAGCCCCAGCATTTT

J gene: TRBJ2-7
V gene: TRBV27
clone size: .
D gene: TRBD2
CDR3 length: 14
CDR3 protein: CASRPAGGRNEQYF
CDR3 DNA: TGTGCCAGCAGACCAGCGGGGGGTAGAAACGAGCAGTACTTC

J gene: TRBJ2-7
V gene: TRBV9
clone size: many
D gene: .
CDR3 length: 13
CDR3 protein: CASSGGWGYEQYF
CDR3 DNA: TGTGCCAGCAGTGGGGGATGGGGCTACGAGCAGTACTTC

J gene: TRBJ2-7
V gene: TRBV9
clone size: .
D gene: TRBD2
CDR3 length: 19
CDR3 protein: CASSPSGGRSSGRTYEQYF
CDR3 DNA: TGTGCCAGCAGCCCAAGTGGGGGGCGATCTAGCGGGAGGACCTACGAGCAGTACTTC

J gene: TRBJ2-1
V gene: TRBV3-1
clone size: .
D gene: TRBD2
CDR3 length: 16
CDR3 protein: CASSQAERGGLNEQFF
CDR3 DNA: TGTGCCAGCAGCCAAGCGGAGCGGGGGGGTCTCAATGAGCAGTTCTTC

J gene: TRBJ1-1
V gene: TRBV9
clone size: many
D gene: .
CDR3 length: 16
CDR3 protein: CASSEVPSGGATEAFF
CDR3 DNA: TGTGCCAGCAGCGAGGTTCCCTCGGGTGGGGCAACTGAAGCTTTCTTT

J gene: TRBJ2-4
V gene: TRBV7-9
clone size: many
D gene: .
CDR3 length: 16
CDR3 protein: CASRPNQGSGVDIQYF
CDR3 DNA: TGTGCCAGCAGACCTAATCAGGGGAGTGGGGTCGACATTCAGTACTTC

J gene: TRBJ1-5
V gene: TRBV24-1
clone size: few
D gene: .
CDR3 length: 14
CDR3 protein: CATSVRSSGQPQHF
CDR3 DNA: TGTGCCACCAGTGTCCGGAGTTCAGGTCAGCCCCAGCATTTT

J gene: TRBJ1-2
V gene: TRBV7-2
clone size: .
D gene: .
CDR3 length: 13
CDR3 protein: CASSQQGLYGYTF
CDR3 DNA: TGTGCCAGCAGCCAACAGGGTCTCTATGGCTACACCTTC

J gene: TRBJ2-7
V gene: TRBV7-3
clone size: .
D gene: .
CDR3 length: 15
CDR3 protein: CASRRGTAGVYEQYF
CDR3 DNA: TGTGCCAGCAGGCGGGGGACAGCGGGGGTATACGAGCAGTACTTC

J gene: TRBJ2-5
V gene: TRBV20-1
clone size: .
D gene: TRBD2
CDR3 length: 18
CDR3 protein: CSARDPSTSGRESETQYF
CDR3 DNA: TGCAGTGCTAGAGACCCCTCGACTAGCGGGAGGGAATCGGAGACCCAGTACTTC

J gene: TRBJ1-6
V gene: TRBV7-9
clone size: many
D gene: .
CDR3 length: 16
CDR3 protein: CASSGNTGPALEALHF
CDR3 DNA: TGTGCCAGCAGCGGAAATACGGGGCCCGCATTAGAGGCCCTCCACTTT

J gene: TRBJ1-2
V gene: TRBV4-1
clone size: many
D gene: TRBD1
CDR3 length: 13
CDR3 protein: CASWDRGVDGYTF
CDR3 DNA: TGCGCCAGTTGGGACAGGGGGGTGGATGGCTACACCTTC

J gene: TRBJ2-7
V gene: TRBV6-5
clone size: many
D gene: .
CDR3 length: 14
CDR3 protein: CASSYTTQGYEQYF
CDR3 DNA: TGTGCCAGCAGTTACACAACACAAGGCTACGAGCAGTACTTC

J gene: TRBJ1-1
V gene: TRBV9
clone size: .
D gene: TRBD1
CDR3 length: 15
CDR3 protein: CASSAVTGEGTEAFF
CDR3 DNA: TGTGCCAGCAGCGCCGTGACAGGGGAGGGTACTGAAGCTTTCTTT

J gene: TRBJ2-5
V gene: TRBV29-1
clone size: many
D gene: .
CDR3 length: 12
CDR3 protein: CSVEGGQETQYF
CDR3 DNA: TGCAGCGTTGAAGGGGGGCAAGAGACCCAGTACTTC

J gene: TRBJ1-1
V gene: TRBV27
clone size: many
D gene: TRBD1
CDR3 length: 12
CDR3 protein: CASRQGNTEAFF
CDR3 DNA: TGTGCCAGCCGACAGGGGAACACTGAAGCTTTCTTT

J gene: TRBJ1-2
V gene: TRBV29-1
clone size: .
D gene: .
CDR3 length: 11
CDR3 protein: CSVGAGGGYTF
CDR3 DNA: TGCAGCGTTGGTGCGGGAGGTGGCTACACCTTC

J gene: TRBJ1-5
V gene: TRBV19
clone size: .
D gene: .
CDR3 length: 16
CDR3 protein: CASSMVFGQNNQPQHF
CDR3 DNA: TGTGCCAGTAGTATGGTTTTCGGACAGAACAATCAGCCCCAGCATTTT

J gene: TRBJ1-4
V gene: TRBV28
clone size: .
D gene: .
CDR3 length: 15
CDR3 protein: CASSLSNSPAEKLFF
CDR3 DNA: TGTGCCAGCAGTCTAAGTAATTCTCCCGCGGAAAAACTGTTTTTT